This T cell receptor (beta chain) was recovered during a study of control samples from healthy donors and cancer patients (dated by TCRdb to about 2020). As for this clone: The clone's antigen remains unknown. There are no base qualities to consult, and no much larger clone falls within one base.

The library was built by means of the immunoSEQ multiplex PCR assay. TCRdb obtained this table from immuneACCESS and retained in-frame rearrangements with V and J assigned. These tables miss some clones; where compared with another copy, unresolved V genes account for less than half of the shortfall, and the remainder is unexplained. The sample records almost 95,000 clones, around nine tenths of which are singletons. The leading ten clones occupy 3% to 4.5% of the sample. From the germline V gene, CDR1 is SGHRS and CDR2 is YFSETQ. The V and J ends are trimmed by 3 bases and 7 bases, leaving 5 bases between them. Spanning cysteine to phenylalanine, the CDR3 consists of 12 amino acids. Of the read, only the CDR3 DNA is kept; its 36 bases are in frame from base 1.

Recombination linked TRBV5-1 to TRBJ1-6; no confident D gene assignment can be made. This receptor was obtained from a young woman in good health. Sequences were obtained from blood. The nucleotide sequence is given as TGCGCCAGCAGCTCTACAAATTCACCCCTCCACTTT. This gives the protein CASSSTNSPLHF.